The 21 T cell receptor beta chains below come from one sample, sequenced in a study of identical twins. TCRdb independently ran MiXCR on the 5' RACE reads; one entry per CDR3 protein. The sample includes about 810,000 distinct CDR3 sequences, 9% to 15% of them seen just once. The same sample was also studied in work on yellow fever vaccine responses in identical twins.

Input material: PBMCs. Receptors were obtained from a woman aged 18-29 years in good health.

This clonotype was observed a few times. The chain combines TRBV28 with TRBJ2-5; the D gene is possibly TRBD1 (5 bases). The germline V and J ends were trimmed by 1 base and 2 bases, with 17 bases remaining between them. The germline CDR1 and CDR2 sequences are MDHEN and SYDVKM. This CDR3 is built from 17 residues. The CDR3 DNA sequence: TGTGCCAGCAGTTTATCCGAAGGGGCTCTCCCACAAGAGACCCAGTACTTC. Translation gives CASSLSEGALPQETQYF. The variable domain in full, with the rest retrieved from reference TRBV28 and TRBJ2-5, is DVKVTQSSRYLVKRTGEKVFLECVQDMDHENMFWYRQDPGLGLRLIYFSYDVKMKEKGDIPEGYSVSREKKERFSLILESASTNQTSMYLCASSLSEGALPQETQYFGPGTRLLVL.

This chain joins TRBV14 and TRBJ2-1, with TRBD2 matching over 10 bases. Germline CDR1 is SGHDN and CDR2 is FVKESK. V gave up 3 bases and J gave up 0 bases; unmatched junction bases: 11. The CDR3 extends over 19 amino acids. This CDR3 is CASSQLGQSSGSSYNEQFF. In DNA form, the CDR3 reads TGTGCCAGCAGCCAGTTGGGCCAGTCTAGCGGGAGCTCCTACAATGAGCAGTTCTTC.

This clonotype has a handful of counts. V gene TRBV7-2 combines with J gene TRBJ1-5; 8 nucleotides agree with TRBD1. V lost 8 bases and J lost 0; bases outside the gene matches: 6. Germline V CDR1 and CDR2: SGHTA, FQGNSA. The CDR3 spans 15 residues. CDR3 coding DNA: TGTGCCAGCGGGGGACAGGAGGATAGCAATCAGCCCCAGCATTTT. Translated: CASGGQEDSNQPQHF.

This clonotype was detected only a few times. The chain carries TRBV4-2 and TRBJ2-2, with D hard to call. The germline V gene has CDR1 LGHNA and CDR2 YNFKEQ. Between the trimmed V and J ends, which lost 1 base and 3 bases, there was a span of 6 bases. The CDR3 covers 14 residues. CDR3 in amino acids: CASSQADYTGELFF. In DNA, the CDR3 is TGTGCCAGCAGCCAAGCGGATTACACCGGGGAGCTGTTTTTT.

This chain connects TRBV29-1 to TRBJ2-7; D is uncertain. CDR1 and CDR2 (germline): SQVTM, ANQGSEA. V lost 0 bases to trimming and J lost 5 bases, with 8 bases between them. CDR3 length: 12 amino acids. The CDR3 DNA follows: TGCAGCGTTGAAGATGGGCTGAACGAGCAGTACGTC. Translation: CSVEDGLNEQYV.

The rearrangement links TRBV6-5 to TRBJ2-2; TRBD2 might be the D (6 bases). This CDR3 is built from 15 residues. CDR1 is MNHEY and CDR2 is SVGAGI in the germline V gene. V was shortened by 2 bases and J by 5 bases, with 12 bases between the two germline ends. CDR3 DNA: TGTGCCAGCAGTTACGGCCCAGGGAGGACCGGGGAGCTGTTTTTT. Translated: CASSYGPGRTGELFF.

This clonotype was observed a few times. V usage is TRBV20-1 and J usage is TRBJ1-1; weak D call: TRBD1 (5 bases). In germline, CDR1 is DFQATT, CDR2 SNEGSKA (reference sequence). The CDR3 is 12 amino acids. Trimming shortened V by 7 bases and J by 1 base, and 10 bases separated the two germline ends. The CDR3 coding sequence is TGCAGTGGGGCAGGGACGAACACTGAAGCTTTCTTT. This codes for CSGAGTNTEAFF.

The J gene is TRBJ2-3, the V gene TRBV18; 12 nucleotides align to TRBD2. Germline V lookup: CDR1 KGHSH, CDR2 LQKENI. J gave up 3 bases and V 0 bases, and 1 base lay outside the gene matches. This CDR3 contains 16 residues. The CDR3 DNA reads as TGTGCCAGCTCACCACCCCTAGCGGGGGGGACAGATACGCAGTATTTT. Translation gives CASSPPLAGGTDTQYF. Filled out from reference TRBV18 and TRBJ2-3, the complete variable domain reads NAGVMQNPRHLVRRRGQEARLRCSPMKGHSHVYWYRQLPEEGLKFMVYLQKENIIDESGMPKERFSAEFPKEGPSILRIQQVVRGDSAAYFCASSPPLAGGTDTQYFGPGTRLTVL.

This chain uses TRBV27 with TRBJ2-1; a weak D match, TRBD2 (5 bases). Deletions cut 8 bases from V and 4 bases from J, with 15 bases between. The germline CDR1 and CDR2 sequences are MNHEY and SMNVEV (reference sequence). The CDR3 has 14 residues. The CDR3 DNA reads as TGTGCCAGCCGCATATACACGGGGTACAATGAGCAGTTCTTC. Amino acid sequence: CASRIYTGYNEQFF.

This clonotype was observed at least ten times. V and J are TRBV21-1 and TRBJ2-7. TRBV21-1 is listed as a pseudogene. CDR3 length: 10 amino acids. CDR3 DNA: TGTGCCAGCTCTGATTCGTTTCAGTACTTC. Translated, it gives CASSDSFQYF.

In its sample, this clonotype was seen a few times. The rearrangement uses TRBV11-2 and TRBJ2-5, with 8 positions matching TRBD2. The length of the CDR3 is 15 residues. The germline V gene encodes CDR1 SGHAT and CDR2 FQNNGV. Germline trimming cut 4 bases from V and 1 base from J; bases unmatched to any gene: 5. This chain's CDR3 is CASSSVAGIQETQYF. In DNA, the CDR3 is TGTGCCAGCAGCTCGGTAGCGGGGATCCAAGAGACCCAGTACTTC.

This clonotype was observed at least ten times. The rearrangement links TRBV29-1 to TRBJ2-7; 9 nucleotides match TRBD1. Germline V gives CDR1 SQVTM, CDR2 ANQGSEA. V dropped 3 bases and J dropped 2; count of bases not matched to a gene: 2. There are 13 residues in the CDR3. This CDR3 is CSVDGTGPYEQYF. Written as DNA, the CDR3 is TGCAGCGTTGATGGGACAGGGCCCTACGAGCAGTACTTC.

J is TRBJ2-1 and V is TRBV10-3, with 8 bases that match TRBD2. Germline CDR1 reads ENHRY; CDR2 reads SYGVKD. The V gene end was trimmed by 2 bases and the J gene end by 0 bases; junction bases not matched to a gene: 9. The CDR3 covers 18 residues. The CDR3 loop reads CAISEGAGGPSSYNEQFF. DNA for the CDR3: TGTGCCATCAGTGAGGGGGCGGGAGGCCCTAGCTCCTACAATGAGCAGTTCTTC.

This clonotype was seen many times. The V gene is TRBV14, the J gene TRBJ1-5, with unresolved D. CDR1 and CDR2 (germline): SGHDN, FVKESK. V lost 1 base, J lost 3 bases, and 13 bases lay in between. The CDR3 spans 16 residues. CDR3 in DNA: TGTGCCAGCAGCCAAGTTTGGTCCAGGTACAATCAGCCCCAGCATTTT. This gives the protein CASSQVWSRYNQPQHF.

V usage is TRBV12-3 or TRBV12-4 and J usage is TRBJ2-7; D is uncertain. The CDR3 has 13 amino acids. V lost 5 bases and J 6 bases, leaving 14 bases between the germline ends. DNA of the CDR3: TGTGCCAGCAGTATCCAGGAAGCCAGCGAGCAGTACTTC. Its protein is CASSIQEASEQYF.

The chain is built from TRBV19 and TRBJ1-5; TRBD1 aligns across 8 bases. J lost 4 bases, V lost 6 bases, and 11 bases had no gene match. Germline V CDR1 and CDR2: LNHDA, SQIVND (reference sequence). The CDR3 runs 16 residues. The CDR3: CASSLPTGVNNQPQHF. CDR3 nucleotides: TGTGCCAGTAGCCTACCGACAGGGGTAAATAATCAGCCCCAGCATTTT.

V is TRBV3-1 and J is TRBJ1-2; TRBD1 is a possible D gene (5 bases). Trimming took off 4 bases at V and 8 bases at J, with 17 bases between the two ends. The CDR3 consists of 14 residues. The V gene's germline CDR1 is LGHDT and CDR2 YNNKEL (reference sequence). The DNA for the CDR3 is TGTGCCAGCAGCCTCCGGGACCCTCGACAGGGCTACACCTTC. Translation gives CASSLRDPRQGYTF.

The chain employs TRBV15 and TRBJ2-3, with 11 bases that match TRBD2. With V trimmed by 1 base and J by 0 bases, 3 bases remained unmatched. CDR3 length: 17 amino acids. Germline V gives CDR1 LNHNV, CDR2 YYDKDF (reference sequence). The CDR3 coding sequence is TGTGCCACCAGCAGAGGTCCTAGCGGGGGGAGCACAGATACGCAGTATTTT. It encodes CATSRGPSGGSTDTQYF.

The chain is built from TRBV7-6 and TRBJ2-1; D might be TRBD2 (6 bases). Germline loops: CDR1 SGHVS, CDR2 FNYEAQ. Trimming shortened V by 5 bases and J by 3 bases, and 20 bases separated the two germline ends. CDR3 length: 17 amino acids. The CDR3 region is CASSRRAGGADYNEQFF. The CDR3 DNA is TGTGCCAGCAGCCGAAGGGCAGGCGGGGCCGACTACAATGAGCAGTTCTTC.

Ten or more counts support this clonotype. The chain combines TRBV10-3 with TRBJ2-7; TRBD2 aligns across 13 bases. The V and J ends lost 6 bases and 2 bases, in that order; junction bases with no gene match: 7. CDR1 ENHRY and CDR2 SYGVKD come from the germline V gene. This CDR3 contains 16 residues. As DNA, the CDR3 is TGTGCCATCAGGGGAGGGACTAGCGGGACAGCCTACGAGCAGTACTTC. Residues: CAIRGGTSGTAYEQYF.

The CDR3 region has the DNA TGCAGCGTTGAAGCGGGACTAGCGGGGGGGCGCGGCACAGATACGCAGTATTTT. Its translation is CSVEAGLAGGRGTDTQYF. The rearrangement joins TRBV29-1 to TRBJ2-3; 16 bases are a match to TRBD2. The CDR3 contains 18 residues. The ends lost 1 base at V and 1 base at J; junction bases unmatched: 5. Germline CDR1 reads SQVTM; CDR2 reads ANQGSEA.